The source of this T cell receptor beta chain is a study of blood T cell repertoires in COVID-19. Generated by immunoSEQ multiplex PCR, the TCRdb table keeps only in-frame clones and is missing some. Among some 90,000 clones, 80% to 90% were seen once, and the ten largest hold under 9.5%. Germline V gene lookup returns CDR1 SNHLY and CDR2 FYNNEI. The CDR3 length is 18 residues. V dropped 2 bases and J dropped 0 bases, with 17 bases sitting between them. This rearrangement joins TRBV2 to TRBJ2-1; tentative D call: TRBD2 (6 bases). The TCR was taken from a man aged 45-65 years with acute or convalescent COVID-19. The sample was peripheral blood. This CDR3 is CASSERQVRGNSYNEQFF. As DNA, the CDR3 is TGTGCCAGCAGTGAAAGGCAAGTCCGGGGGAACTCCTACAATGAGCAGTTCTTC.